Following are 4 T cell receptor beta chains from one sample sequenced in a study of T-cell memory formation after mild COVID-19. TCRdb independently ran MiXCR on the 5' RACE reads; one entry per CDR3 protein. The data hold about 360,000 distinct CDR3 sequences, with 13% to 15% observed a single time. Sequenced material: PBMCs or a T cell subset sorted from them (not recorded which). Receptors were obtained from a man between 18 and 35 years old who had mild COVID-19 (a few samples of this study predate the infection). Cell type and time point are not known.

CDR3 nucleotide sequence: TGCAGTGCTAGAAGGGGGGGTACTGTTGGGACCCAGTACTTC. Translated, it gives CSARRGGTVGTQYF. This rearrangement joins TRBV20-1 to TRBJ2-5; the D gene is possibly TRBD2 (7 bases). The germline gives CDR1 DFQATT, CDR2 SNEGSKA (reference sequence). The CDR3 is made up of 14 amino acids. Trimming stripped 2 bases from V and 7 bases from J, with 17 bases between.

The gene calls are TRBV27 and TRBJ2-1; the match to TRBD2 covers 15 bases. Trimming removed 5 bases from V and 6 bases from J; junction bases left unmatched: 8. Germline values: CDR1 MNHEY, CDR2 SMNVEV (reference sequence). This CDR3 has 17 amino acids. The CDR3, as DNA: TGTGCCAGCAGTCCACGGACTAGCGGGGGGGCGAGCAATGAGCAGTTCTTC. This gives the protein CASSPRTSGGASNEQFF.

The chain links TRBV11-2 to TRBJ2-3; a weak D match, TRBD1 (6 bases). Germline V gene lookup returns CDR1 SGHAT and CDR2 FQNNGV. CDR3 length: 17 amino acids. Trimming removed 1 base from V and 0 bases from J, with 14 bases in between. The CDR3 region is CASSLVTGFGSTDTQYF. CDR3 coding DNA: TGTGCCAGCAGCTTAGTAACAGGGTTCGGGAGCACAGATACGCAGTATTTT.

This clonotype has more than one count but fewer than ten. The chain has TRBV7-6 and TRBJ2-4, with TRBD1 matching over 9 bases. The germline CDR1 and CDR2 sequences are SGHVS and FNYEAQ. This CDR3 region has 18 residues. V shed 1 base and J 7 bases; nucleotides not matched to a gene: 14. This CDR3 is CASSLVSPDRGIGNIQYF. The CDR3 nucleotides are TGTGCCAGCAGCTTAGTCTCCCCGGACAGGGGTATTGGTAACATTCAGTACTTC. Full variable domain (outside the CDR3, taken from reference TRBV7-6 and TRBJ2-4): GAGVSQSPRYKVTKRGQDVALRCDPISGHVSLYWYRQALGQGPEFLTYFNYEAQQDKSGLPNDRFSAERPEGSISTLTIQRTEQRDSAMYRCASSLVSPDRGIGNIQYFGAGTRLSVL.